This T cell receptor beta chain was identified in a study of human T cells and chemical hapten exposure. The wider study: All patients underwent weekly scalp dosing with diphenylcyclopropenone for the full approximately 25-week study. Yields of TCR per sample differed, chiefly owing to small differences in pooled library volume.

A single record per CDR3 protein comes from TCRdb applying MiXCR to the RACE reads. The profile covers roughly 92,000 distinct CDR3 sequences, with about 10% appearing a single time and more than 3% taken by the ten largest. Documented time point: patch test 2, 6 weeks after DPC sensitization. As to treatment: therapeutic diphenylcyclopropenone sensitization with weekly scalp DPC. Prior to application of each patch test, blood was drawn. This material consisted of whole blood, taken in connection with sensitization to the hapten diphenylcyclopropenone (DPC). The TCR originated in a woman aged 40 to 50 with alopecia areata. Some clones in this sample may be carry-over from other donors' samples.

CDR3 sequence (DNA): TGTGCCAGCAGTTTAGGGGGGATGCGCGACACTGAAGCTTTCTTT. It codes for CASSLGGMRDTEAFF. V usage is TRBV28 and J usage is TRBJ1-1; tentatively, D is TRBD1 (5 bases). CDR3 length: 15 amino acids. The V gene lost 2 bases and the J gene lost 3 bases, with 13 bases spanning the gap. The germline gives CDR1 MDHEN, CDR2 SYDVKM.